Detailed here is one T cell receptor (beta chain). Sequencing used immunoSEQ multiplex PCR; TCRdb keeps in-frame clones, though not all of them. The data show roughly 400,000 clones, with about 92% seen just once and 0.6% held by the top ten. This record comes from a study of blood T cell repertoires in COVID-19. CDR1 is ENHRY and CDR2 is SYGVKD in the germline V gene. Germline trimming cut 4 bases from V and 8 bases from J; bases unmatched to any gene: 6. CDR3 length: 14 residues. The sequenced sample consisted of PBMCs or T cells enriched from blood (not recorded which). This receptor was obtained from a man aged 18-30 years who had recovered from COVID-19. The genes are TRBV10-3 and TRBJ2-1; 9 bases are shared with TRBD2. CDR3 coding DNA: TGTGCCATCAGTGGGCGGGAGGGCCAGGATGAGCAGTTCTTC. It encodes CAISGREGQDEQFF.